This T cell receptor (beta chain) derives from a study of blood T cells in healthy people across ages. A second PCR, run for about 7 to 11 cycles, used a sample-barcoded 5' primer plus a J-beta primer mix. MiXCR was run by TCRdb on the 5' RACE reads, yielding one entry per CDR3 protein. The table records 1.5 million to 2 million distinct CDR3 sequences, approximately 30% of them present only once. Only a few counts were recorded for this clonotype. The CDR3 extends over 15 amino acids. V was cut by 5 bases and J by 7 bases, with 21 bases left in between. The germline gives CDR1 MNHNY, CDR2 SVGAGI (reference sequence).

Source material: blood. This TCR was recovered from a woman under 40 in good health. The chain couples TRBV6-6 to TRBJ2-7; D gene uncertain. CDR3 nucleotides: TGTGCCAGCAGTCCCGCGTGGGCCGGTCAAGGGGAGCAGTACTTC. Translating it yields CASSPAWAGQGEQYF.